These T cell receptor beta chains were read from a single sample in a study of T-cell reconstitution after alpha-beta-depleted transplantation in children. TCRdb analysed the PCR reads with MiXCR anew, one entry per CDR3 protein. The table has around 300,000 distinct CDR3 sequences, approximately 23% seen once. The specimen was PBMCs, mostly from graft donor cells, collected 180 days after TCRalphabeta/CD19-depleted stem cell transplant. These TCRs come from a male patient younger than 18 who had a stem cell transplant for acute lymphoblastic leukemia, so the T cells may come from the graft donor. CDR3s leave out the opening cysteine and the closing phenylalanine or tryptophan.

v_gene: TRBV3-1
j_gene: TRBJ2-7
CDR3aa: ASSQGFPYEQY

v_gene: TRBV29-1
j_gene: TRBJ2-5
CDR3aa: SVDRGTGEETQY

v_gene: TRBV28
j_gene: TRBJ2-3
CDR3aa: ASSSLGQVTDTQY

v_gene: TRBV7-6
j_gene: TRBJ2-7
CDR3aa: ASSPGGAGYEQY

v_gene: TRBV11-2
j_gene: TRBJ2-1
CDR3aa: ASSPYPESGVFRHLYNEQF

v_gene: TRBV6-5
j_gene: TRBJ1-2
CDR3aa: ASSYLRQGEGYT

v_gene: TRBV7-7
j_gene: TRBJ2-2
CDR3aa: ASSSPHRGRGGELF

v_gene: TRBV5-1
j_gene: TRBJ2-7
CDR3aa: ASSLASVRMAYEQY

v_gene: TRBV19
j_gene: TRBJ1-1
CDR3aa: ASSIPSGHAAF

v_gene: TRBV9
j_gene: TRBJ2-3
CDR3aa: ASSVKDTQY

v_gene: TRBV5-4
j_gene: TRBJ2-2
CDR3aa: ASSLAAQGARTGELF

v_gene: TRBV5-1
j_gene: TRBJ2-7
CDR3aa: ASSLPGATYEQY

v_gene: TRBV6-1
j_gene: TRBJ1-1
CDR3aa: ASKHRVNTEAF

v_gene: TRBV7-3
j_gene: TRBJ1-2
CDR3aa: ASSQEGDRGRMTRANYGYT

v_gene: TRBV4-2
j_gene: TRBJ2-4
CDR3aa: ASSQDGAGLGLVAKNIQY

v_gene: TRBV7-3
j_gene: TRBJ2-7
CDR3aa: VGVYEQY

v_gene: TRBV20-1
j_gene: TRBJ1-5
CDR3aa: SARGADYSNQPQH

v_gene: TRBV7-8
j_gene: TRBJ2-7
CDR3aa: ASSLPIGQSEQY

v_gene: TRBV6-1
j_gene: TRBJ1-4
CDR3aa: ASSRGGGEKLF

v_gene: TRBV7-3
j_gene: TRBJ2-1
CDR3aa: ASSLKSGTSGNNEQF

v_gene: TRBV9
j_gene: TRBJ2-5
CDR3aa: ASSVAGLATETQY

v_gene: TRBV7-2
j_gene: TRBJ2-2
CDR3aa: ASPRGSGVGNTGELF

v_gene: TRBV20-1
j_gene: TRBJ2-7
CDR3aa: SARDPLSSYEQY

v_gene: TRBV20-1
j_gene: TRBJ1-5
CDR3aa: SARDTGYSNQPQH

v_gene: TRBV25-1
j_gene: TRBJ2-1
CDR3aa: ASSDIIGIEQF

v_gene: TRBV13
j_gene: TRBJ2-1
CDR3aa: ASSPSFGTVGGEQF

v_gene: TRBV12-3/TRBV12-4
j_gene: TRBJ2-3
CDR3aa: ASSLARTPYLTDTQY

v_gene: TRBV19
j_gene: TRBJ1-1
CDR3aa: ASSFRVTEAF

v_gene: TRBV27
j_gene: TRBJ1-2
CDR3aa: ASSQQGSGYGYT

v_gene: TRBV7-2
j_gene: TRBJ2-7
CDR3aa: ASSLRPGPYEQY

v_gene: TRBV2
j_gene: TRBJ1-1
CDR3aa: ASARSVGRTEAF

v_gene: TRBV10-1
j_gene: TRBJ2-5
CDR3aa: ASSESGWAQY

v_gene: TRBV20-1
j_gene: TRBJ2-5
CDR3aa: SARDGWAARETQY

v_gene: TRBV25-1
j_gene: TRBJ2-7
CDR3aa: ASRYQGYEQY

v_gene: TRBV6-5
j_gene: TRBJ2-7
CDR3aa: ASSYSTSYEQY

v_gene: TRBV24-1
j_gene: TRBJ1-5
CDR3aa: ATSDGGAGNQPQH

v_gene: TRBV5-1
j_gene: TRBJ1-5
CDR3aa: ASSEGPDSNQPQH

v_gene: TRBV7-2
j_gene: TRBJ1-1
CDR3aa: ASSPAGFGAF

v_gene: TRBV20-1
j_gene: TRBJ1-1
CDR3aa: SAISIRDARDTEAF

v_gene: TRBV6-6
j_gene: TRBJ2-3
CDR3aa: ASRTWDTQY

v_gene: TRBV27
j_gene: TRBJ2-1
CDR3aa: ASSLVVFGEQF

v_gene: TRBV7-9
j_gene: TRBJ2-2
CDR3aa: ASSTGLSLKNTGELF

v_gene: TRBV24-1
j_gene: TRBJ1-1
CDR3aa: ATSGGAFNTEAF

v_gene: TRBV11-2
j_gene: TRBJ2-6
CDR3aa: ASRSLGSWSLSSSGANVLT

v_gene: TRBV24-1
j_gene: TRBJ1-1
CDR3aa: ATSDSSNTEAF

v_gene: TRBV2
j_gene: TRBJ1-2
CDR3aa: ASSFGQAGTYGYT

v_gene: TRBV12-3/TRBV12-4
j_gene: TRBJ2-7
CDR3aa: ASSRRDGAYEQY

v_gene: TRBV24-1
j_gene: TRBJ2-2
CDR3aa: ATSDPTDGELF

v_gene: TRBV2
j_gene: TRBJ2-3
CDR3aa: ASSEYRLAGVSTDTQY

v_gene: TRBV20-1
j_gene: TRBJ2-1
CDR3aa: SARRLVRGYNEQF

v_gene: TRBV9
j_gene: TRBJ2-1
CDR3aa: ASSVGYRGQYNNEQF

v_gene: TRBV10-3
j_gene: TRBJ2-2
CDR3aa: AISETLTGQPTSGSVGELF

v_gene: TRBV7-3
j_gene: TRBJ1-5
CDR3aa: ASSLLDRGIQPQH

v_gene: TRBV27
j_gene: TRBJ2-7
CDR3aa: ASSLWGDRDSYEQY